The 5 T cell receptor beta chains below were found in one sample sequenced in a study of blood T cell repertoires in COVID-19. The data were produced by immunoSEQ multiplex PCR, yet TCRdb's version contains in-frame clones alone and is incomplete. Of over 350,000 clones in the sample, about 90% were seen once. Sequencing input: PBMCs or T cells enriched from blood (not recorded which). The receptors were gathered from a woman aged 18-35 years with acute COVID-19.

This clone was seen only once. This chain links TRBV5-4 with TRBJ2-7; 7 positions match TRBD1. The CDR3 totals 13 residues. V shed 4 bases and J 3 bases; nucleotides not matched to a gene: 4. In germline, CDR1 is SGHNT, CDR2 YYREEE (reference sequence). This CDR3 reads CASSPGQYYEQYF. CDR3 nucleotides: TGTGCCAGCAGCCCGGGACAGTACTACGAGCAGTACTTC. Full variable domain (outside the CDR3, taken from reference TRBV5-4 and TRBJ2-7): ETGVTQSPTHLIKTRGQQVTLRCSSQSGHNTVSWYQQALGQGPQFIFQYYREEENGRGNFPPRFSGLQFPNYSSELNVNALELDDSALYLCASSPGQYYEQYFGPGTRLTVT.

The rearrangement uses TRBV18 and TRBJ2-6, with 7 bases that match TRBD1. Germline values: CDR1 KGHSH, CDR2 LQKENI. The CDR3 covers 15 residues. Unmatched junction bases numbered 0, after V lost 2 bases and J lost 2 bases. The CDR3 DNA reads as TGTGCCAGCTCACCAACAGGGGCTGGGGCCAACGTCCTGACTTTC. Protein sequence: CASSPTGAGANVLTF.

The genes are TRBV6-2 or TRBV6-3 and TRBJ1-2; 8 bases agree with TRBD1. Germline loops: CDR1 MNHEY, CDR2 SVGEGT. The trim removed 5 bases at V and 4 bases at J, leaving 6 bases unmatched. The CDR3 spans 14 residues. The CDR3 region is CASSLRTGSYGYTF. As DNA, the CDR3 is TGTGCCAGCAGTCTCAGGACAGGGAGCTATGGCTACACCTTC.

The chain links TRBV6-4 to TRBJ2-2; 9 nucleotides align to TRBD2. Germline V CDR1 and CDR2: MRHNA, SNTAGT. CDR3 size: 15 residues. V lost 5 bases to trimming and J lost 6 bases; unmatched junction nucleotides: 7. CDR3 protein: CASSKVAGEAGELFF. CDR3 nucleotides: TGTGCCAGCAGTAAAGTAGCGGGAGAGGCCGGGGAGCTGTTTTTT.

This chain links TRBV6-5 with TRBJ2-3; D is unresolved. Germline V gives CDR1 MNHEY, CDR2 SVGAGI. Trimming took off 0 bases at V and 0 bases at J, with 4 bases between the two ends. CDR3 size: 14 residues. This chain's CDR3 is CASSYSRSTDTQYF. DNA for the CDR3: TGTGCCAGCAGTTACTCTCGGAGCACAGATACGCAGTATTTT.